The TCR beta chain under discussion was sequenced for a study of T cell repertoires in cytomegalovirus infection. TCRdb itself ran the reads through MiXCR, one entry per CDR3 protein. Counted here are roughly 150,000 distinct CDR3 sequences, more than 15% occurring once; the ten biggest clones make up 18%. The CDR3 is made up of 13 amino acids. The germline V gene encodes CDR1 GTSNPN and CDR2 SVGIG (reference sequence). V was shortened by 0 bases and J by 6 bases, with 8 bases between the two germline ends. Sequenced input: CD8+ T cells from PBMCs. The rearrangement uses TRBV30 and TRBJ2-2; D uncertain. The TCR originated in a human donor in good health (CMV status not recorded). Some clones in this sample may be carry-over from other donors' samples. CDR3 region: CAWSVSGAGELFF. CDR3 in DNA: TGTGCCTGGAGTGTCTCCGGAGCCGGGGAGCTGTTTTTT.